The rows below give T cell receptor beta chains drawn from one sample of a study of blood T cell repertoires in COVID-19. Generated by immunoSEQ multiplex PCR, the TCRdb table keeps only in-frame clones and is missing some. The sample has approximately 300,000 clones, about nine tenths seen once. The sample comprised PBMCs or T cells enriched from blood (not recorded which). The receptors come from a man in his sixties who had recovered from COVID-19. CDR3s include the opening cysteine and the closing phenylalanine or tryptophan. D genes are given only for firm matches. Part of the rows lack a size; the others show once, few, many or a class for expanded clones.

>-|TRBV28|TRBJ1-3|-
TGTGCCAGCAGTGAAGGTTACGGAGGGGGAAACACCATATATTTT
CASSEGYGGGNTIYF
>TRBD2|TRBV9|TRBJ2-5|-
TGTGCCAGCAGCCCGGGACTAGCGGGAGATTGGGAGACCCAGTACTTC
CASSPGLAGDWETQYF
>TRBD2|TRBV6-6|TRBJ2-7|-
TGTGCCAGCAGTCGCGGGACTAGCGGGACAGGGCCCTACGAGCAGTACTTC
CASSRGTSGTGPYEQYF
>TRBD2|TRBV29-1|TRBJ2-3|-
TGCAGCGTTGATTGGTGGCGGGAGGCAGATACGCAGTATTTT
CSVDWWREADTQYF
>-|TRBV19|TRBJ1-2|-
TGTGCCAGTAGTATGGGACTTCGGCTTTTAGGCTATGGCTACACCTTC
CASSMGLRLLGYGYTF
>-|TRBV28|TRBJ1-6|-
TGTGCCAGCAGCCCCGGACAGCAATATAATTCACCCCTCCACTTT
CASSPGQQYNSPLHF
>-|TRBV4-1|TRBJ1-5|-
TGCGCCAGCAGCCAAGGCCTCTCGGGGTCGAGCAATCAGCCCCAGCATTTT
CASSQGLSGSSNQPQHF
>TRBD1|TRBV2|TRBJ2-7|-
TGTGCCAGCAGTGATCCGGGACAGAACTACGAGCAGTACTTC
CASSDPGQNYEQYF
>TRBD2|TRBV4-1|TRBJ2-2|-
TGCGCCAGGAAGCGGGAAGGTGGCGGGGAGCTGTTTTTT
CARKREGGGELFF
>-|TRBV5-1|TRBJ2-7|-
TGCGCCAGCAGCTTTCTGGTTCAGGACAGAGCAAAATACGAGCAGTACTTC
CASSFLVQDRAKYEQYF
>-|TRBV18|TRBJ1-1|-
TGTGCCAGCTCCCTTGCTACAGGGCTCGCGGTCAACACTGAAGCTTTCTTT
CASSLATGLAVNTEAFF
>TRBD2|TRBV4-1|TRBJ2-5|-
TGCGCCAGCAGCCAACGCGAAGGAGCGGGGAGAGAGACCCAGTACTTC
CASSQREGAGRETQYF
>TRBD1|TRBV2|TRBJ2-1|-
TGTGCCAGGAAACGACAGGGATACAATGAGCAGTTCTTC
CARKRQGYNEQFF
>-|TRBV5-1|TRBJ1-4|few
TGCGCCAGCAGCTCCAGGGATACTAATGAAAAACTGTTTTTT
CASSSRDTNEKLFF
>-|TRBV18|TRBJ1-4|-
TGTGCCAGCTCAGGACAGCTTGCAACTAATGAAAAACTGTTTTTT
CASSGQLATNEKLFF
>-|TRBV5-1|TRBJ1-2|-
TGCGCCAGCAGCTCTGTCTATGGCTACACCTTC
CASSSVYGYTF
>-|TRBV5-6|TRBJ1-5|-
TGTGCCAGCAGCCGGCGGGCAGGGGCCACCAGCAATCAGCCCCAGCATTTT
CASSRRAGATSNQPQHF
>TRBD1|TRBV18|TRBJ2-7|-
TGTGCCAGCTCACCCAACGGACAGGGCGGTCACGAGCAGTACTTC
CASSPNGQGGHEQYF
>TRBD1|TRBV3-1/TRBV3-2|TRBJ1-3|few
TGTGCCAGCAGCCTTAACAGGGGAGCTGGAAACACCATATATTTT
CASSLNRGAGNTIYF
>TRBD2|TRBV28|TRBJ2-1|-
TGTGCCAGCACCCCGTCGCTAGCGGGAGGTTACAATGAGCAGTTCTTC
CASTPSLAGGYNEQFF
>TRBD1|TRBV7-2|TRBJ2-3|-
TGTGCCAGCAGCTTTAGCTGGACAGGGGATACGCAGTATTTT
CASSFSWTGDTQYF
>TRBD2|TRBV5-1|TRBJ2-4|few
TGCGCCAGCAGCTTGGGGCCGGGAGGTCGGGGGATGACCAAAAACATTCAGTACTTC
CASSLGPGGRGMTKNIQYF
>-|TRBV3-1/TRBV3-2|TRBJ2-7|-
TGTGCCAGCAGCTTGACTGGGGAGACGGAGCAGTACTTC
CASSLTGETEQYF
>-|TRBV2|TRBJ1-4|-
TGTGCCAGCAGATTCCGGACACTTGCAACTAATGAAAAACTGTTTTTT
CASRFRTLATNEKLFF
>-|TRBV3-1/TRBV3-2|TRBJ2-3|-
TGTGCCAGCAGCCAAGAGGAGCGGGATACGCAGTATTTT
CASSQEERDTQYF
>TRBD2|TRBV18|TRBJ2-3|-
TGTGCCAGCTCTAGGCAGGGACTAGCGGGCACAGATACGCAGTATTTT
CASSRQGLAGTDTQYF
>TRBD1|TRBV28|TRBJ2-7|-
TGTGCCAGCAGTGCTCTAGTGACCGGGACAGGGTCCTACGAGCAGTACTTC
CASSALVTGTGSYEQYF
>TRBD1|TRBV24-1|TRBJ1-2|-
TGTGCCACCAGTGATTACAGGACAGGGCAATATGGCTACACCTTC
CATSDYRTGQYGYTF
>-|TRBV9|TRBJ1-2|few
TGTGCCAGCAGCGTAGTAGAAGGCAGGGGCGGCTACACCTTC
CASSVVEGRGGYTF
>-|TRBV5-1|TRBJ1-6|once
TGCGCCAGCAGCTTGGCCCCAGGGGAACCCCTCCACTTT
CASSLAPGEPLHF
>TRBD1|TRBV30|TRBJ1-5|-
TGTGCCTGGAGTCCCCAGGGCAGGGGGTTCAATCAGCCCCAGCATTTT
CAWSPQGRGFNQPQHF
>-|TRBV4-3|TRBJ1-5|-
TGCGCCAGCAGCCAAAACAGTGGACAGCCCCAGCATTTT
CASSQNSGQPQHF
>TRBD2|TRBV27|TRBJ2-2|-
TGTGCCAGCAGTTTATACTCCCTGGGGGGGGGAGAGACCGGGGAGCTGTTTTTT
CASSLYSLGGGETGELFF
>TRBD1|TRBV19|TRBJ2-5|-
TGTGCCAGTCTGGGACAGGGGGCAAGAGAGACCCAGTACTTC
CASLGQGARETQYF
>TRBD1|TRBV29-1|TRBJ2-7|-
TGCAGCGTTGACGCAGGGGGCGAGTCCTACGAGCAGTACTTC
CSVDAGGESYEQYF
>TRBD1|TRBV13|TRBJ2-1|-
TGTGCCAGCAGCTTTGGACAGGGATGGGCCAATGAGCAGTTCTTC
CASSFGQGWANEQFF
>-|TRBV5-1|TRBJ2-3|-
TGCGCCAGCAGCGAGGGGGAGACCACAGATACGCAGTATTTT
CASSEGETTDTQYF
>-|TRBV5-5|TRBJ1-2|-
TGTGCCAGCAGCTTGTTGTACGGGAGGGCTACTAACTATGGCTACACCTTC
CASSLLYGRATNYGYTF
>TRBD2|TRBV7-3|TRBJ2-2|few
TGTGCCAGCAGCTTCCGGGAGGCGGGCACCGGGGAGCTGTTTTTT
CASSFREAGTGELFF
>TRBD2|TRBV4-2|TRBJ2-2|-
TGTGCCAGCAGCCAGTATGTCCGGGAGGGCCCGGGGGAGCTGTTTTTT
CASSQYVREGPGELFF
>TRBD1|TRBV27|TRBJ1-4|-
TGTGCCAGCAGTCTGTGGACAGGGGGAAAACTGTTTTTT
CASSLWTGGKLFF
>-|TRBV24-1|TRBJ2-1|-
TGTGCCACCAGTGATCACGGAGCGGGACAGGTAATCAATGAGCAGTTCTTC
CATSDHGAGQVINEQFF
>TRBD2|TRBV6-5|TRBJ2-7|-
TGTGCCAGCAGTTACAGGACTAGCGGAATTTCCTACGAGCAGTACTTC
CASSYRTSGISYEQYF
>-|TRBV24-1|TRBJ2-5|-
TGTGCCACCGGGGAGGATGGGGAGACCCAGTACTTC
CATGEDGETQYF
>TRBD1|TRBV25-1|TRBJ1-2|few
TGTGCCAGCAGTGATTCCCGGACAGGGGGCGTTTATGGCTACACCTTC
CASSDSRTGGVYGYTF
>TRBD1|TRBV7-9|TRBJ1-6|-
TGTGCCAGCAGCTTAGCCTGGACAGGGAGAAGGTCACCCCTCCACTTT
CASSLAWTGRRSPLHF
>-|TRBV5-1|TRBJ2-1|-
TGCGCCAGCAGCCCAAGACAGGCAGGACCCACCTCCTACAATGAGCAGTTCTTC
CASSPRQAGPTSYNEQFF
>-|TRBV18|TRBJ2-5|once
TGTGCCAGCTCACTCAAAGGAGGGCTCCTTGAAGAGACCCAGTACTTC
CASSLKGGLLEETQYF